The clone carrying this T cell receptor (beta chain) was picked up one time. TCRdb's copy holds only in-frame clones and misses some; the assay was immunoSEQ multiplex PCR. The data show 84,000 or so clones, with less than 95% seen just once and roughly 0.23% held by the top ten. The sample comes from a study of technical replicates of blood from a few donors. Trimming took off 7 bases at V and 6 bases at J, with 24 bases between the two ends. Germline V lookup: CDR1 LGHNA, CDR2 YNFKEQ. The CDR3 has 17 amino acids. The origin of this receptor is a human donor in good health. Material: T cells isolated from PBMCs. The chain recombines TRBV4-2 with TRBJ2-2; tentative D call: TRBD1 (7 bases). The DNA for the CDR3 is TGTGCCAGCACCCTGTTAACAGGGGAAAGGAGGGCCGGGGAGCTGTTTTTT. This gives the protein CASTLLTGERRAGELFF.